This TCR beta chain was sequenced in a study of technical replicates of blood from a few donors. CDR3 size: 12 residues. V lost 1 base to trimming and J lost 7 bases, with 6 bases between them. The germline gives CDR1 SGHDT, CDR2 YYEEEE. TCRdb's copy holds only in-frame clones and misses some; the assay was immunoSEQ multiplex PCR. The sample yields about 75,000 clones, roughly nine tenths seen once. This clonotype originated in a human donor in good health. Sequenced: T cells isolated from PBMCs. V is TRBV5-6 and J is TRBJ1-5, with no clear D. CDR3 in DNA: TGTGCCAGCAGCTTGCGAGAGCAGCCCCAGCATTTT. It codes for CASSLREQPQHF.